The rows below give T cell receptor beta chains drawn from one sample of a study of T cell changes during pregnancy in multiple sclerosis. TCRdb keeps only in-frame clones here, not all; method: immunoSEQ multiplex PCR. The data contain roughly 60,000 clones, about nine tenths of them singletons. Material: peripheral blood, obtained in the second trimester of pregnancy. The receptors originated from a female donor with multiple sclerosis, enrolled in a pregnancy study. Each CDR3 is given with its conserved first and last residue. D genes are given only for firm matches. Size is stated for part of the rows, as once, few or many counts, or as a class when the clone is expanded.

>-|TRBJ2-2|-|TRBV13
TGTGCCAGCAGCCCTGCGTACACCGGGGAGCTGTTTTTT
CASSPAYTGELFF
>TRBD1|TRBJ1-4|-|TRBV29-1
TGCAGCGTTGGGCCCTCCGGGACAGGTCATGAAAAACTGTTTTTT
CSVGPSGTGHEKLFF
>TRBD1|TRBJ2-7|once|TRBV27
TGTGCCAGCCAACCCGACAGGGGCGCCTACGAGCAGTACTTC
CASQPDRGAYEQYF
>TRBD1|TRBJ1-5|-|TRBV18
TGTGCCAGCTCACCGGGACAGCCCAATCAGCCCCAGCATTTT
CASSPGQPNQPQHF
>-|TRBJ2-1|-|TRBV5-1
TGCGCCAGCAGCCCGGACAGATACAATGAGCAGTTCTTC
CASSPDRYNEQFF
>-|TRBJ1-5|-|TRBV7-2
TGTGCCAGCAGCCAATGGGGCAGCGATCAGCCCCAGCATTTT
CASSQWGSDQPQHF
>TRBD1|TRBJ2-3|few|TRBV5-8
TGTGCCAGCACCCACGGACAGGGGGCGGGGGATACGCAGTATTTT
CASTHGQGAGDTQYF
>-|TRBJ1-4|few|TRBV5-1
TGCGCCAGCAGCCCCGGACAGACGGATAATGAAAAACTGTTTTTT
CASSPGQTDNEKLFF
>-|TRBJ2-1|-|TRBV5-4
TGTGCCAGCAGCGCCCGGGAGCCTGTAGATGAGCAGTTCTTC
CASSAREPVDEQFF
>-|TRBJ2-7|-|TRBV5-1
TGCGCCAGCAGCTTGTTACCGGCGGACGAGCAGTACTTC
CASSLLPADEQYF
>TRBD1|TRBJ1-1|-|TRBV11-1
TGTGCCAGCTGGACCGGGACAGGGGGTGTCACTGAAGCTTTCTTT
CASWTGTGGVTEAFF
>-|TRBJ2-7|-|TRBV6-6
TGTGCCAGCAGGCTGGAGCCTACCTCCTACGAGCAGTACTTC
CASRLEPTSYEQYF
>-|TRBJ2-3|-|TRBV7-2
TGTGCCAGCAGCCGTAGCGGAGGGGGCACAGATACGCAGTATTTT
CASSRSGGGTDTQYF
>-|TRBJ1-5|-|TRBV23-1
TGCGCCAGCAGTCCCCCAGGGGCGTATAGCAATCAGCCCCAGCATTTT
CASSPPGAYSNQPQHF
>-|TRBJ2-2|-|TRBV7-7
TGTGCCAGCAAAAGGGACCGCGGGGCCGGGGAGCTGTTTTTT
CASKRDRGAGELFF
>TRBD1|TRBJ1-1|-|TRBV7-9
TGTGCCAGCAGCCCGAGTACCCGGGACAGAGCACAAGAAGCTTTCTTT
CASSPSTRDRAQEAFF
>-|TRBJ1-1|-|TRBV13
TGTGCCAGCAGCCCAAAAGACCTCGACAGGTTGAACACTGAAGCTTTCTTT
CASSPKDLDRLNTEAFF
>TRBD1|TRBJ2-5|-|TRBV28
TGTGCCAGCAGTTTAACAGGGGGCGCTGAGACCCAGTACTTC
CASSLTGGAETQYF
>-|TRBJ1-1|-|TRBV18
TGTGCCAGCTCACTCGTACAGGGCCCGAACACTGAAGCTTTCTTT
CASSLVQGPNTEAFF
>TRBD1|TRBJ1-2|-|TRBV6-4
TGTGCCAGCAGTGAAGAGGGACAGGGATCCCCCCTCTATGGCTACACCTTC
CASSEEGQGSPLYGYTF
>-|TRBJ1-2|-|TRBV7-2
TGTGCCAGCAGCTTCGACAGTGCTAACTATGGCTACACCTTC
CASSFDSANYGYTF
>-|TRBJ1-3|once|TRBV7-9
TGTGCCAGCAGCCCTTCGGGGGTACATGGAAACACCATATATTTT
CASSPSGVHGNTIYF
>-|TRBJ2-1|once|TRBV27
TGTGCCAGCCGGTCAAGTCTATTCAATGAGCAGTTCTTC
CASRSSLFNEQFF
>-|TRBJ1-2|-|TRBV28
TGTGCCAGCAGTTTGAACAGGGAAGTGGATGGCTACACCTTC
CASSLNREVDGYTF
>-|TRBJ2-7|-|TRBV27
TGTGCCAGCAGCCCTGGGGGGGCAGTCTACGAGCAGTACTTC
CASSPGGAVYEQYF
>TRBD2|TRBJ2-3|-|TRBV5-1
TGCGCCAGCAGCGTAGGCGGGAGGGGCACAGATACGCAGTATTTT
CASSVGGRGTDTQYF
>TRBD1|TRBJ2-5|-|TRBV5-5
TGTGCCAGCAGCTACGGGACAGGGCTAGAGACCCAGTACTTC
CASSYGTGLETQYF
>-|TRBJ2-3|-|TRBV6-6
TGTGCCAGCAGGGGAAGGAGGACGCTCAGCACAGATACGCAGTATTTT
CASRGRRTLSTDTQYF
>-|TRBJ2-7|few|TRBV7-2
TGTGCCAGCAGCCCCTGGACTCTTAACGACGAGCAGTACTTC
CASSPWTLNDEQYF
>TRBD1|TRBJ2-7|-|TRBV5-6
TGTGCCAGCAGCTTCAGGGACAGGCACTACGAGCAGTACTTC
CASSFRDRHYEQYF
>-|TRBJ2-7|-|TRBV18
TGTGCCAGCTCACACCTAGAGACAGGACACTCCTACGAGCAGTACTTC
CASSHLETGHSYEQYF
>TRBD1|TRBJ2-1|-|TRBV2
TGTGCCAGCAGTACAGGGGCCGTAAGGTTCTTC
CASSTGAVRFF
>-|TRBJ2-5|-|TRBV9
TGTGCCAGCAGCGGGGCTGGGTACCAAGAGACCCAGTACTTC
CASSGAGYQETQYF
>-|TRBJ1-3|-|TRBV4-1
TGCGCCAGCAGGAGCCCAGGGATGGGAAACACCATATATTTT
CASRSPGMGNTIYF
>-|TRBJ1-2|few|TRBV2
TGTGCCCGTCGTCCAGGGCAGGGGGGCTACACCTTC
CARRPGQGGYTF
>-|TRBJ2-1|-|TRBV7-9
TGTGCCAGCAGCTCAAAGTTAGCGGCTAGCTCCTACAATGAGCAGTTCTTC
CASSSKLAASSYNEQFF
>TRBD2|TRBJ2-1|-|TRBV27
TGTGCCAGCAGTTGGATGACTAGCGGGAGGGCCAATGAGCAGTTCTTC
CASSWMTSGRANEQFF
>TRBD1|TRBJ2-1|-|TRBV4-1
TGCGCCAGCAGTAGGGGACAGTCCTACAATGAGCAGTTCTTC
CASSRGQSYNEQFF
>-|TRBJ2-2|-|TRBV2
TGTGCCAGCGGTACAGGGAACACCGGGGAGCTGTTTTTT
CASGTGNTGELFF
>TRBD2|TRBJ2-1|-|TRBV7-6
TGTGCCAGCAGCTTACCCCAAGCGGGAGGGGTCAATGAGCAGTTCTTC
CASSLPQAGGVNEQFF
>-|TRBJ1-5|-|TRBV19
TGTGCCAGTAGTATAGCCACCAGGGATAATCAGCCCCAGCATTTT
CASSIATRDNQPQHF
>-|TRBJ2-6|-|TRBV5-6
TGTGCCAGCTTCTCTACTGGGGCCAACGTCCTGACTTTC
CASFSTGANVLTF
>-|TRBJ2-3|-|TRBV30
TGTGCCTGGAACGGCGGAGATACGCAGTATTTT
CAWNGGDTQYF
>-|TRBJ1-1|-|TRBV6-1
TGTGCCAGCAGGGAGACAGGCAACACTGAAGCTTTCTTT
CASRETGNTEAFF
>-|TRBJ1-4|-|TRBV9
TGTGCCAGCAGCCCGGTGACAGACAATGAAAAACTGTTTTTT
CASSPVTDNEKLFF
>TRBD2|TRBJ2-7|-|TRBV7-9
TGTGCCAGCAGCTGGCCGTCGGCTAGCGGCTACGAGCAGTACTTC
CASSWPSASGYEQYF
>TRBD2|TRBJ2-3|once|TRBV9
TGTGCCAGCAGCGTAGGTCTAGCGGGAGGAACAGATACGCAGTATTTT
CASSVGLAGGTDTQYF